A single sample gave rise to the 14 T cell receptor beta chains below, sequenced in a study of T cells in Graves' hyperthyroidism and ophthalmopathy. The TCR beta CDR3 regions underwent amplification using RNA transcripts as the source. In the first-round RT-PCR of the TCR CDR3, the HTBI primer set was used. MiXCR, applied by TCRdb to the multiplex PCR reads, yields one record per CDR3 protein. The data contain hundreds of thousands of distinct CDR3 sequences, over 35% of them singletons. Sequencing was carried out using blood. These receptors came from a man aged 18 to 35 with Graves' hyperthyroidism.

The V call is TRBV19, the J call TRBJ1-5, with D perhaps matching TRBD1 (6 bases). Germline CDR1 and CDR2: LNHDA and SQIVND (reference sequence). The CDR3 is 14 residues long. Trimming pared 3 bases from V and 14 bases from J, leaving 20 bases between. This CDR3 reads CASSIMGGDSYEHF. Here the CDR3 DNA reads TGTGCCAGTAGTATTATGGGGGGCGACTCCTACGAGCATTTT.

The V call is TRBV11-2, the J call TRBJ1-1; TRBD1 matches at 7 bases. J lost 4 bases, V lost 1 base, and 12 bases had no gene match. CDR1 is SGHAT and CDR2 is FQNNGV in the germline V gene. The length of the CDR3 is 17 residues. The CDR3 protein is CASSLGANYRGLTEAFF. CDR3 sequence (DNA): TGTGCCAGCAGCTTAGGGGCGAATTACAGGGGTCTCACTGAAGCTTTCTTT.

This chain links TRBV5-1 with TRBJ1-6; D not certain. The germline CDR1 and CDR2 sequences are SGHRS and YFSETQ. CDR3 length equals 12 residues. Trimming removed 0 bases from V and 13 bases from J, with 8 bases in between. The CDR3 DNA sequence: TGCGCCAGCAGCTTGGTAGTTCAGCCCCTCCACTTT. As protein: CASSLVVQPLHF.

V is TRBV2 and J is TRBJ1-2; unclear D gene. This CDR3 contains 13 residues. Germline CDR1 reads SNHLY; CDR2 reads FYNNEI. The V end was cut by 6 bases, the J end by 6 bases, with 14 bases between. The CDR3 is CASSSIGLNGYTF. The CDR3 region has the DNA TGTGCCAGCAGCTCCATAGGGCTAAATGGCTACACCTTC.

This clonotype was counted ten times or more. The V call is TRBV29-1, the J call TRBJ1-5; 7 nucleotides align to TRBD1. The trim removed 4 bases at V and 0 bases at J, leaving 3 bases unmatched. The CDR3 is 14 amino acids. Germline CDR1 SQVTM, CDR2 ANQGSEA. The CDR3 coding sequence is TGCAGCGTTGGGACAGGTCATAGCAATCAGCCCCAGCATTTT. Its protein is CSVGTGHSNQPQHF.

The CDR3 nucleotides are TGCGCCAGCAGCCAAGTCGGCAGCAATCATGGCTACACCTTC. Amino acids: CASSQVGSNHGYTF. The chain uses TRBV4-1 and TRBJ1-2; D unclear. The germline CDR1 and CDR2 sequences are MGHRA and YSYEKL. This CDR3 region has 14 residues. The V gene lost 1 base and the J gene lost 6 bases, with 12 bases spanning the gap.

The chain joins TRBV20-1 to TRBJ2-7, with 11 nucleotides matching TRBD2. Germline V gene sequence: CDR1 DFQATT, CDR2 SNEGSKA (reference sequence). V was clipped by 5 bases and J by 2 bases; unmatched bases: 8. The CDR3 is made up of 15 amino acids. In nucleotides, the CDR3 is TGCAGTGCTCGGCCCTGGGGACTAGCGGCCTACGAGCAGTACTTC. Translating it yields CSARPWGLAAYEQYF.

There are many counts of this clonotype. V usage is TRBV11-2 and J usage is TRBJ1-1, with D perhaps matching TRBD1 (6 bases). CDR3 length: 15 amino acids. Germline V CDR1 and CDR2: SGHAT, FQNNGV. Trimming stripped 0 bases from V and 3 bases from J, with 11 bases between. CDR3 region: CASSLELDSYTEAFF. In nucleotides, the CDR3 is TGTGCCAGCAGCTTAGAGTTGGACAGCTACACTGAAGCTTTCTTT.

The V gene is TRBV9, the J gene TRBJ1-1; TRBD1 might be the D (6 bases). Trimming took 0 bases from V and 5 from J, leaving 23 bases between them. Germline V gene data show CDR1 as SGDLS and CDR2 as YYNGEE. CDR3 length: 18 amino acids. The CDR3 loop reads CASSVDPRTAMSSTEAFF. For the CDR3, the DNA is TGTGCCAGCAGCGTAGACCCTAGGACAGCCATGAGCAGTACTGAAGCTTTCTTT.

This clonotype has just one count. This sequence joins TRBV7-8 and TRBJ2-7, with D tentatively TRBD1 or TRBD2 (8 bases each). The CDR3 consists of 16 residues. Trimming took off 6 bases at V and 4 bases at J, with 22 bases between the two ends. Germline values: CDR1 SGHVS, CDR2 FQNEAQ. The CDR3 protein is CASSLSGGTGWYEQYF. DNA for the CDR3: TGTGCCAGCAGTTTATCGGGGGGGACAGGTTGGTACGAGCAGTACTTC.

A single count supports this clonotype. The CDR3: CASSEWQGDPGANVLTF. In DNA form, the CDR3 reads TGTGCCAGCAGTGAATGGCAGGGGGACCCTGGGGCCAACGTCCTGACTTTC. The V gene is TRBV25-1, the J gene TRBJ2-6; 7 bases fit TRBD1. Germline values: CDR1 MGHDK, CDR2 SYGVNS. The CDR3 has 17 amino acids. With 1 base clipped from V and 2 bases from J, the junction kept 5 bases outside the gene matches.

With regard to this clonotype: This clone may be a read error of a much larger clone one base away. The chain links TRBV19 to TRBJ2-6; no reliable D call. Germline V gene sequence: CDR1 LNHDA, CDR2 SQIVND (reference sequence). V was clipped by 2 bases and J by 0 bases, with 5 bases between them. The length of the CDR3 is 15 residues. The CDR3 loop reads CASSIWSSGANVLTF. The CDR3, as DNA: TGTGCCAGTAGTATATGGAGCTCTGGGGCCAACGTCCTGACTTTC.

The sample holds one count of this clonotype. This could be a read error, since a much larger clone is one nucleotide away. The V and J genes are TRBV20-1 and TRBJ1-1; possible D gene TRBD1, 6 bases. Trimming shortened V by 3 bases and J by 7 bases, and 18 bases separated the two germline ends. CDR1 and CDR2 from the germline V gene are DFQATT and SNEGSKA (reference sequence). The CDR3 runs 14 residues. Here the CDR3 DNA reads TGCAGTGCTAGTAAGGGGGATGGGGGCAATGAAGCTTTCTTT. Protein: CSASKGDGGNEAFF.

This clonotype appeared many times. The CDR3, as DNA: TGTGCCAGCGTTAGCGGGAGGGCCTCCTACGAGCAGTACTTC. It yields the protein CASVSGRASYEQYF. The chain has TRBV2 and TRBJ2-7, with 11 bases identical to TRBD2. From germline, CDR1 is SNHLY and CDR2 FYNNEI. The V gene end was trimmed by 8 bases and the J gene end by 0 bases; junction bases not matched to a gene: 3. This CDR3 comprises 14 residues.